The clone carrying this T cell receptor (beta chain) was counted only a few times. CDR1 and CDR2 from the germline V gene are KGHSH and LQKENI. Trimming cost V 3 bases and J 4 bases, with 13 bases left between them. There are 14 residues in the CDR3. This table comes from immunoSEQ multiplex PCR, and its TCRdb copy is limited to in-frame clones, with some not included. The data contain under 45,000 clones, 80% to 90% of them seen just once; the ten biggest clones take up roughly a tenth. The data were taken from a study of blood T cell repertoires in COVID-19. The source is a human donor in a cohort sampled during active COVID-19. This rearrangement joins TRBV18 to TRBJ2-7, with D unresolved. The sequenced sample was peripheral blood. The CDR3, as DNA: TGTGCCAGCTCACCGTTAAAGCTTGAATACGAGCAGTACTTC. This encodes CASSPLKLEYEQYF.